This T cell receptor (beta chain) stems from a study of T cells in localized non-small cell lung cancer. Sequencing used immunoSEQ multiplex PCR; TCRdb keeps in-frame clones, though not all of them. There are 15,000 to 25,000 clones in the sample; about 90% occur only once, and roughly 4% lies in the top ten. The CDR3 runs to 13 residues. V shed 8 bases and J shed 9 bases, with 17 bases lying between them. CDR1 MNHEY and CDR2 SMNVEV come from the germline V gene (reference sequence). Sequenced material: peripheral blood, taken before any cancer treatment. This sequence was found in a male donor at least 60 years old with stage I squamous cell lung carcinoma. V is TRBV27 and J is TRBJ2-1, with a weak D call TRBD1 (6 bases). The CDR3: CASGEVGAREQFF. The CDR3 DNA follows: TGTGCCAGCGGTGAGGTGGGGGCGCGTGAGCAGTTCTTC.